What follows are 8 T cell receptor beta chains derived from one specimen sequenced in a study of a mutant IDH1 vaccine in newly diagnosed glioma. The time point was: week 35, safety follow-up. The vaccine gave 300 ug of a 20-mer mutant IDH1 peptide subcutaneously per dose. Assay used: immunoSEQ multiplex PCR; TCRdb lists only in-frame clones, some missing. The data hold about 30,000 clones, with approximately 80% observed a single time. Their antigens are not known. The source material was PBMCs, sampled from a glioma patient whose treatment included an IDH1 peptide vaccine. These receptors were collected from a woman aged 35 to 49 with glioma.

The genes are TRBV6-5 and TRBJ2-2; D remains unclear. The germline V and J ends were trimmed by 1 base and 6 bases, with 6 bases remaining between them. The germline CDR1 and CDR2 sequences are MNHEY and SVGAGI. This CDR3 has 13 residues. CDR3: CASSYFSPGELFF. The CDR3 coding sequence is TGTGCCAGCAGTTACTTCTCGCCCGGGGAGCTGTTTTTT.

The chain uses TRBV18 and TRBJ1-5, with a tentative D call TRBD1 (6 bases). Trimming removed 2 bases from V and 2 bases from J, with 10 bases in between. The CDR3 covers 15 residues. Germline-derived CDR1 and CDR2 are KGHSH and LQKENI. The DNA of the CDR3 is TGTGCCAGCTCACCAATCAGGGGAGGCAATCAGCCCCAGCATTTT. Protein: CASSPIRGGNQPQHF.

This clone has only one observation. V and J are TRBV12-5 and TRBJ2-5; 7 positions match TRBD2. Germline V gene lookup returns CDR1 LGHNT and CDR2 FRNRAP. The CDR3 is made up of 16 amino acids. V was pared by 5 bases and J by 0 bases, with 9 bases of the junction left unmatched. The CDR3 loop reads CASGPGAGGYQETQYF. Written as DNA, the CDR3 is TGTGCTAGTGGTCCCGGGGCCGGGGGGTACCAAGAGACCCAGTACTTC.

The CDR3 loop reads CASSLKGPPGGTGANVLTF. The CDR3 bases are TGTGCCAGCAGCTTAAAGGGGCCTCCGGGGGGGACTGGGGCCAACGTCCTGACTTTC. This chain connects TRBV7-2 to TRBJ2-6; 8 bases align to TRBD2. CDR1 is SGHTA, CDR2 FQGNSA, per germline. J gave up 2 bases and V 2 bases, and 11 bases lay outside the gene matches. This CDR3 spans 19 amino acids. The whole variable domain, remainder taken from reference TRBV7-2 and TRBJ2-6, is GAGVSQSPSNKVTEKGKDVELRCDPISGHTALYWYRQSLGQGLEFLIYFQGNSAPDKSGLPSDRFSAERTGGSVSTLTIQRTQQEDSAVYLCASSLKGPPGGTGANVLTFGAGSRLTVL.

V and J are TRBV10-2 and TRBJ2-2; the D is unclear. CDR1 is WSHSY, CDR2 SAAADI, per germline. Trimming stripped 5 bases from V and 5 bases from J, with 12 bases between. The length of the CDR3 is 14 residues. The CDR3 DNA follows: TGCGCCAGCAGTCCCAGCCCTTGGACCGGGGAGCTGTTTTTT. Encoded protein: CASSPSPWTGELFF.

This clone was detected a few times. The chain is built from TRBV10-3 and TRBJ2-7; D unresolved. The germline V and J ends were trimmed by 4 bases and 2 bases, with 9 bases remaining between them. CDR1 is ENHRY, CDR2 SYGVKD, per germline. The CDR3 has 13 amino acids. The CDR3, as DNA: TGTGCCATCAGTGGGGTTAGCACCTACGAGCAGTACTTC. Translation: CAISGVSTYEQYF.

A note on this clone: One end of the junction varies from germline; a read error may be responsible. CDR3 DNA sequence: TGTGCTAGCAGCCCCGGATACGGGGCCAACGTCCTGACTTTC. Translation gives CASSPGYGANVLTF. The chain couples TRBV7-7 to TRBJ2-6, with unresolved D. Germline V CDR1 and CDR2: SSHAT, FNYEAQ (reference sequence). This CDR3 comprises 14 residues.

This chain uses TRBV6-1 with TRBJ2-5; the D is unclear. There are 13 residues in the CDR3. Germline CDR1 and CDR2: MNHNS and SASEGT. The V end lost 4 bases, the J end lost 5 bases, and 11 bases lay between the germline ends. CDR3 sequence (DNA): TGTGCCAGCAGTGTAGGGTGGAGTGAGACCCAGTACTTC. It specifies CASSVGWSETQYF.